This entry lists 32 T cell receptor beta chains sequenced from one sample in a study of regulatory T cells in long-lasting Graves disease. Both iRepertoire HTBI primers and Arm-PCR of CDR3 regions were used to build the TCR beta libraries. TCRdb analysed the multiplex PCR reads with MiXCR anew, one entry per CDR3 protein. The sample yields a few hundred thousand distinct CDR3 sequences, 15% to 20% seen once. Time point described: newly diagnosed GD, antithyroid drugs for less than 3 months. RNA extracted from PBMCs served as the sequencing template. This same sample was also part of a study on T cells in Graves' hyperthyroidism and ophthalmopathy.

Sequences were derived from peripheral blood mononuclear cells (PBMCs), sampled at new diagnosis, from a patient treated with antithyroid drugs. The origin of the receptors is a woman aged 25 to 45 with Graves disease.

This clonotype showed up many times. This sequence joins TRBV6-9 and TRBJ1-3, with 9 bases lining up with TRBD1. The CDR3 extends over 16 amino acids. Germline V CDR1 and CDR2: MNHGY, SVAAGI. With 3 bases clipped from V and 4 bases from J, the junction kept 7 bases outside the gene matches. CDR3 amino acids: CASSYSNRGPGNTIYF. The CDR3 DNA is TGTGCCAGCAGTTACTCTAACAGGGGGCCAGGAAACACCATATATTTT.

This clonotype was found many times. The chain combines TRBV27 with TRBJ1-1; D is ambiguous. This CDR3 is 16 amino acids long. Trimming took 8 bases from V and 4 from J, leaving 23 bases between them. The V gene's germline CDR1 is MNHEY and CDR2 SMNVEV (reference sequence). CDR3 sequence (DNA): TGTGCCAGCGGGGTAGCTGGCAGGCCGGGCTCCACTGAAGCTTTCTTT. Translating gives CASGVAGRPGSTEAFF.

This clonotype has only a few counts. Sequence at one end of the junction differs from germline and may be a read error. This sequence joins TRBV4-1 and TRBJ2-2, with 14 positions matching TRBD2. Germline V gives CDR1 MGHRA, CDR2 YSYEKL. The CDR3 has 18 residues. The CDR3 DNA sequence: TGTGCCAGCAGCGCACGGACTAGCGGGGGGTCCAACACCGGGGAGCTGTTTTTT. Protein: CASSARTSGGSNTGELFF.

This clonotype was detected only a few times. CDR3 protein: CASSLDDSGELFF. The CDR3 region has the DNA TGTGCCAGCAGTTTAGACGATTCCGGGGAGCTGTTTTTT. The gene calls are TRBV12-3 or TRBV12-4 and TRBJ2-2, with no clear D. V was pared by 1 base and J by 6 bases, with 6 bases between. This CDR3 region has 13 residues.

This clonotype was seen repeatedly, ten times or more. V gene TRBV3-1 combines with J gene TRBJ1-2; possibly TRBD1 for D (5 bases). This CDR3 is 15 amino acids long. Germline loops: CDR1 LGHDT, CDR2 YNNKEL (reference sequence). V shed 2 bases and J shed 5 bases, with 15 bases lying between them. CDR3 in amino acids: CASSQSSGRLYGYTF. In DNA form, the CDR3 reads TGTGCCAGCAGCCAATCGTCAGGGCGTTTGTATGGCTACACCTTC. Together with reference TRBV3-1 and TRBJ1-2, the CDR3 gives the full variable domain: DTAVSQTPKYLVTQMGNDKSIKCEQNLGHDTMYWYKQDSKKFLKIMFSYNNKELIINETVPNRFSPKSPDKAHLNLHINSLELGDSAVYFCASSQSSGRLYGYTFGSGTRLTVV.

This clonotype came up many times. The chain couples TRBV27 to TRBJ2-7; D may match TRBD1 or TRBD2 (6 bases each). This CDR3 region has 15 residues. Per the germline V gene, CDR1 is MNHEY and CDR2 is SMNVEV (reference sequence). V lost 5 bases, J lost 3 bases, and 17 bases lay in between. CDR3: CASSRESTGFYEQYF. CDR3 nucleotide sequence: TGTGCCAGCAGTCGGGAGTCAACAGGGTTCTACGAGCAGTACTTC.

There are many counts of this clonotype. V is TRBV27 and J is TRBJ1-1, with a tentative D call TRBD1 (5 bases). With 5 bases removed from V and 8 bases from J, the gap between germline ends came to 18 bases. Germline V gene data show CDR1 as MNHEY and CDR2 as SMNVEV (reference sequence). CDR3 length: 14 residues. The CDR3 loop reads CASSHGTRYPEAFF. The CDR3 DNA reads as TGTGCCAGCAGTCACGGGACCCGATACCCCGAAGCTTTCTTT.

In this sample, this clonotype turned up many times. The rearrangement links TRBV11-2 to TRBJ2-1; 10 nucleotides line up with TRBD2. Germline loops: CDR1 SGHAT, CDR2 FQNNGV. The CDR3 totals 16 residues. V was clipped by 6 bases and J by 4 bases; unmatched bases: 9. CDR3 DNA: TGTGCCAGCAGGGGGAGCGGGGGGGGTTTGTACAATGAGCAGTTCTTC. Translated, it gives CASRGSGGGLYNEQFF.

This clonotype was seen many times. V usage is TRBV20-1 and J usage is TRBJ1-1; unclear D gene. V was shortened by 6 bases and J by 10 bases, with 15 bases between the two germline ends. The CDR3 has 11 amino acids. The germline CDR1 and CDR2 sequences are DFQATT and SNEGSKA (reference sequence). CDR3 nucleotides: TGCAGTGCCAGGTACAGTTCGGGAGCTTTCTTT. Residues: CSARYSSGAFF.

In its sample, this clonotype was seen many times. The chain combines TRBV20-1 with TRBJ2-4; TRBD2 matches at 8 bases. The germline V gene has CDR1 DFQATT and CDR2 SNEGSKA (reference sequence). V was clipped by 4 bases and J by 12 bases; unmatched bases: 8. This CDR3 contains 12 residues. The CDR3 reads CSANHGGGNQYF. Written as DNA, the CDR3 is TGCAGTGCTAATCACGGGGGGGGTAATCAGTACTTC.

This clonotype has ten or more counts. The CDR3 nucleotides read TGTGCCAGCAGCGGGGGGCAGGGGCAGGACACTGAAGCTTTCTTT. Translating gives CASSGGQGQDTEAFF. J is TRBJ1-1 and V is TRBV6-1; possible D gene TRBD1, 6 bases. Germline loops: CDR1 MNHNS, CDR2 SASEGT. The V gene lost 6 bases and the J gene lost 3 bases, with 17 bases spanning the gap. CDR3 length: 15 residues.

The rearrangement uses TRBV7-9 and TRBJ2-7; possible D gene TRBD1, 6 bases. Germline V gene sequence: CDR1 SEHNR, CDR2 FQNEAQ (reference sequence). The CDR3 is 14 residues long. Trimming removed 1 base at V and 2 bases at J, with 9 bases between. The CDR3 loop reads CASSLDRAAYEQYF. CDR3 in DNA: TGTGCCAGCAGCTTAGACAGGGCCGCCTACGAGCAGTACTTC.

The sample holds a few counts of this clonotype. The rearrangement uses TRBV29-1 and TRBJ1-2, with D possibly TRBD1 on 5 matching bases. The CDR3 runs to 13 residues. The V end was cut by 7 bases, the J end by 5 bases, with 17 bases between. CDR1 is SQVTM and CDR2 is ANQGSEA in the germline V gene. DNA of the CDR3: TGCAGCGCCAATTCCCGGGACGTTTATGGCTACACCTTC. This gives the protein CSANSRDVYGYTF.

This clonotype was found many times. The rearrangement uses TRBV7-2 and TRBJ1-6; D may be TRBD1 (5 bases). The CDR3 is 17 residues long. The V end lost 3 bases, the J end lost 10 bases, and 22 bases lay between the germline ends. The germline V gene has CDR1 SGHTA and CDR2 FQGNSA. CDR3 sequence: CASSFPLLGPGGSPLHF. The CDR3 DNA follows: TGTGCCAGCAGCTTCCCCCTCTTGGGACCTGGCGGGTCACCCCTCCACTTT.

The table lists this clonotype with many counts. This chain joins TRBV20-1 and TRBJ1-5; 9 bases line up with TRBD1. Germline values: CDR1 DFQATT, CDR2 SNEGSKA (reference sequence). The CDR3 is made up of 14 amino acids. With V trimmed by 6 bases and J by 11 bases, 14 bases remained unmatched. Written as DNA, the CDR3 is TGCAGTGCGCTCATAGGGACAGGGAGAACGTCCCAGCATTTT. Translated, it gives CSALIGTGRTSQHF.

This clonotype was counted between two and nine times. Given a far larger clone just one base away, this is likely a sequencing read error. The rearrangement links TRBV3-1 to TRBJ2-7; D may correspond to TRBD1 or TRBD2 (6 bases each). Germline values: CDR1 LGHDT, CDR2 YNNKEL (reference sequence). This CDR3 spans 14 amino acids. Trimming took off 6 bases at V and 7 bases at J, with 19 bases between the two ends. CDR3 in amino acids: CASSPTDGGREQYF. For the CDR3, the DNA is TGTGCCAGCAGTCCAACTGATGGGGGGCGTGAGCAGTACTTC.

Turning to this clonotype: This sequence may be a read error, since a much larger clone differs from it by one base. This chain links TRBV7-3 with TRBJ2-3, with D maybe TRBD2 (7 bases). The CDR3 spans 14 residues. The germline CDR1 and CDR2 sequences are SGHTA and FQGTGA. The CDR3 loop reads CGSTFGGPLDTQYF. The CDR3 DNA sequence: TGTGGCAGCACCTTCGGGGGGCCCCTTGATACGCAGTATTTT.

This chain links TRBV7-9 with TRBJ2-1; 12 positions agree with TRBD2. CDR1 is SEHNR, CDR2 FQNEAQ, per germline (reference sequence). Trimming cost V 6 bases and J 4 bases; bases outside gene matches: 7. The CDR3 contains 16 residues. The CDR3 spells CASRDLAGGSYNEQFF. CDR3 nucleotides: TGTGCCAGCAGGGATCTAGCGGGGGGGTCTTACAATGAGCAGTTCTTC.

This clonotype has a count of ten or more. The chain combines TRBV5-6 with TRBJ2-5, with 8 bases matching TRBD1. This CDR3 contains 15 residues. V trimming: 3 bases; J trimming: 5 bases; junction bases outside the gene matches: 9. The germline CDR1 and CDR2 sequences are SGHDT and YYEEEE. This CDR3 is CASSSGGTGVETQYF. For the CDR3, the DNA is TGTGCCAGCAGCTCGGGCGGGACAGGAGTGGAGACCCAGTACTTC. Drawing the rest from reference TRBV5-6 and TRBJ2-5, the complete variable domain is DAGVTQSPTHLIKTRGQQVTLRCSPKSGHDTVSWYQQALGQGPQFIFQYYEEEERQRGNFPDRFSGHQFPNYSSELNVNALLLGDSALYLCASSSGGTGVETQYFGPGTRLLVL.

This clonotype showed up many times. The rearrangement joins TRBV2 to TRBJ1-5; 7 bases are shared with TRBD1. The ends lost 6 bases at V and 4 bases at J; junction bases unmatched: 3. CDR1 and CDR2 (germline): SNHLY, FYNNEI. There are 13 residues in the CDR3. As DNA, the CDR3 is TGTGCCAGCAGGGGACAGCCTAATCAGCCCCAGCATTTT. Encoded protein: CASRGQPNQPQHF.

This clonotype was detected a few times. The chain combines TRBV24-1 with TRBJ2-5; no clear D. V lost 1 base and J lost 4, with 3 bases in between. The CDR3 sequence is 12 residues long. Germline CDR1 is KGHDR and CDR2 is SFDVKD. The CDR3 sequence is CATSDFGETQYF. CDR3 nucleotide sequence: TGTGCCACCAGTGATTTTGGAGAGACCCAGTACTTC.

This clonotype was detected ten times or more. The V gene is TRBV6-1, the J gene TRBJ1-1; 7 bases match TRBD1. In germline, CDR1 is MNHNS, CDR2 SASEGT. The V gene end was trimmed by 7 bases and the J gene end by 4 bases; junction bases not matched to a gene: 9. The CDR3 contains 14 residues. For the CDR3, the DNA is TGTGCCAGCACCCCTGATAGGGGGCTCACTGAAGCTTTCTTT. It specifies CASTPDRGLTEAFF.

The chain employs TRBV19 and TRBJ2-2; either TRBD1 or TRBD2 may fit D (6 bases each). Per the germline V gene, CDR1 is LNHDA and CDR2 is SQIVND (reference sequence). The CDR3 spans 17 residues. V gave up 0 bases and J gave up 0 bases, with 11 bases separating them. CDR3 loop: CASSIDRGTTNTGELFF. In DNA form, the CDR3 reads TGTGCCAGTAGTATAGATCGGGGGACAACGAACACCGGGGAGCTGTTTTTT.

This clonotype was counted at least ten times. The chain uses TRBV9 and TRBJ2-1; D possibly uses TRBD1 or TRBD2 (5 bases each). Germline V gene sequence: CDR1 SGDLS, CDR2 YYNGEE. Trimming took off 5 bases at V and 8 bases at J, with 8 bases between the two ends. CDR3 length: 11 amino acids. The CDR3 DNA reads TGTGCCAGCAGGGGGGATTATGAGCAGTTCTTC. Its protein product is CASRGDYEQFF.

The sample holds a few counts of this clonotype. The V call is TRBV19, the J call TRBJ2-7, with a tentative D call TRBD2 (5 bases). With 4 bases removed from V and 0 bases from J, the gap between germline ends came to 13 bases. The germline V gene encodes CDR1 LNHDA and CDR2 SQIVND (reference sequence). The CDR3 is made up of 15 amino acids. The CDR3 region is CASSNTGEISYEQYF. As DNA, the CDR3 is TGTGCCAGTAGTAATACCGGGGAAATCTCCTACGAGCAGTACTTC.

At least ten counts were recorded for this clonotype. The V and J genes are TRBV24-1 and TRBJ1-5; no clear D gene. This CDR3 region has 12 residues. Germline V gene lookup returns CDR1 KGHDR and CDR2 SFDVKD. V was trimmed by 9 bases and J by 7 bases, leaving 12 bases between them. The CDR3 here is CATGSRGQPQHF. CDR3 nucleotide sequence: TGTGCCACCGGCAGTCGTGGCCAGCCCCAGCATTTT.

Concerning this clonotype: This likely traces to a read error, being one base from a far larger clone. The genes are TRBV6-2 or TRBV6-3 and TRBJ2-7; 10 nucleotides align to TRBD1. Looked up from germline, CDR1 is MNHEY and CDR2 is SVGEGT. The CDR3 covers 15 residues. V lost 5 bases to trimming and J lost 4 bases; unmatched junction nucleotides: 8. This chain's CDR3 is CASSESWDRGYEQYF. CDR3 bases: TGTGCCAGCAGTGAGTCGTGGGACAGGGGTTACGAGCAGTACTTC.

For this clonotype: Only one base separates this from a far larger clonotype, so it likely reflects a read error. This chain joins TRBV12-3 or TRBV12-4 and TRBJ2-1, with TRBD1 as a possible D gene (6 bases). The J call may not be correct, given that the DNA end is closer to TRBJ2-3. The CDR3 extends over 15 amino acids. The CDR3, as DNA: TGTGCCAGCAGTTTTCAGGGGCAGGGCACAGGTACGCAGTATTTT. Its protein is CASSFQGQGTGTQYF.

As concerns this clonotype: With only one base between it and a far larger clone, this is likely a read error. V usage is TRBV7-8 and J usage is TRBJ2-7; D ambiguous. The CDR3 is 12 residues long. CDR1 SGHVS and CDR2 FQNEAQ come from the germline V gene. Trimming stripped 5 bases from V and 11 bases from J, with 16 bases between. The CDR3 nucleotides read TGTGCCAGCAGCCCTGATGGACCGATTAAGTACTTC. Protein product: CASSPDGPIKYF.

At least ten counts were recorded for this clonotype. CDR3 sequence reads: CASRTAQENSPLHF. The CDR3, as DNA: TGTGCCAGTAGGACAGCCCAGGAAAATTCACCCCTCCACTTT. V and J are TRBV12-3 or TRBV12-4 and TRBJ1-6, with a weak D call TRBD1 (6 bases). Trimming cost V 9 bases and J 7 bases, with 16 bases left between them. The CDR3 is made up of 14 amino acids.

Many counts were recorded for this clonotype. This chain uses TRBV2 with TRBJ2-1, with D unresolved. The germline gives CDR1 SNHLY, CDR2 FYNNEI. The CDR3 extends over 16 amino acids. V gave up 1 base and J gave up 6 bases, with 16 bases separating them. CDR3 nucleotides: TGTGCCAGCAGTGAAGTCGAGCCTATAAGGAGCAATGAGCAGTTCTTC. Translated, it gives CASSEVEPIRSNEQFF.

This clonotype has ten or more counts. V is TRBV7-2 and J is TRBJ1-3, with D perhaps TRBD1 (5 bases). Germline values: CDR1 SGHTA, CDR2 FQGNSA. V was trimmed by 4 bases and J by 0 bases, leaving 10 bases between them. The CDR3 totals 15 residues. In DNA, the CDR3 is TGTGCCAGCAGCTCGGGGGTTTACTCTGGAAACACCATATATTTT. The encoded protein is CASSSGVYSGNTIYF.